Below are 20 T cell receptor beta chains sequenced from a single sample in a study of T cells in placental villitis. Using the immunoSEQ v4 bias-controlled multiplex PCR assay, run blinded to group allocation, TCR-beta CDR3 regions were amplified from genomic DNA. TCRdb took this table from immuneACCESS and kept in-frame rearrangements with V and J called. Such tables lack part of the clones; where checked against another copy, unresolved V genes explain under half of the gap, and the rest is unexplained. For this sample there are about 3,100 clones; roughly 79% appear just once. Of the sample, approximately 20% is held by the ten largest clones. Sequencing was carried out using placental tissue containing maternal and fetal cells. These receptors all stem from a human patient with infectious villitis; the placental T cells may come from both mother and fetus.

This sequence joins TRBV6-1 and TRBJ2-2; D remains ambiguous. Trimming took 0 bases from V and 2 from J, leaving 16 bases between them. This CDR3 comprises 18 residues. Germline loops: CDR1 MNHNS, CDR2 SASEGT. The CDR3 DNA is TGTGCCAGCAGTGAAGCGCTTGGCGGCGCCGCAAACACCGGGGAGCTGTTTTTT. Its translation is CASSEALGGAANTGELFF.

This chain's CDR3 is CAWTPNSGQRAFF. CDR3 nucleotides: TGTGCCTGGACCCCAAATTCGGGGCAGAGAGCTTTCTTT. The chain carries TRBV30 and TRBJ1-1; D might be TRBD1 (5 bases). The CDR3 spans 13 residues. V was trimmed by 4 bases and J by 10 bases, leaving 19 bases between them. Germline CDR1 reads GTSNPN; CDR2 reads SVGIG (reference sequence).

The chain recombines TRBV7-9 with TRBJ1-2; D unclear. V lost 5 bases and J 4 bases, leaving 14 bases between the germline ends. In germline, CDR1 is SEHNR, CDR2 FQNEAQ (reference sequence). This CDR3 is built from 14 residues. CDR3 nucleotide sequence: TGTGCCAGCAGCCCCGGTTGGCGTGGCTATGGCTACACCTTC. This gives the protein CASSPGWRGYGYTF.

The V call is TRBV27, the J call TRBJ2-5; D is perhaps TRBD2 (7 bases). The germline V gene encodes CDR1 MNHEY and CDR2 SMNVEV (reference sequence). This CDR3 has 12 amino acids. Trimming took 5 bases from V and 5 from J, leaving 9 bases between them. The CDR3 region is CASSKGGETQYF. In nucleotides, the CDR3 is TGTGCCAGCAGTAAGGGGGGGGAGACCCAGTACTTC.

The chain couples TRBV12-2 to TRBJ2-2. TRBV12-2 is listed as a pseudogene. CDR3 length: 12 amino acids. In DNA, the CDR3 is TGTGCAAGTCGCTTTGATACCGGGGAGCTGTTTTTT. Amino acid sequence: CASRFDTGELFF.

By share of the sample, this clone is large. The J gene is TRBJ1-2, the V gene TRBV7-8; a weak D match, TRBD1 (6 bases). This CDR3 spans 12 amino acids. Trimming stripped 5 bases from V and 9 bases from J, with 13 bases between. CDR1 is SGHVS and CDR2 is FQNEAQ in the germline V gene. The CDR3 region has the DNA TGTGCCAGCAGCCCCAGGGGCCCCAGCTACACCTTC. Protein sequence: CASSPRGPSYTF.

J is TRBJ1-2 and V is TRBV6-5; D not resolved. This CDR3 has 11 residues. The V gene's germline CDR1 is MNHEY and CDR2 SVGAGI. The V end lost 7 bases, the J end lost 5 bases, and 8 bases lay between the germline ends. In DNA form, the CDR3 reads TGTGCCAGCACCGACGGGTATGGCTACACCTTC. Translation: CASTDGYGYTF.

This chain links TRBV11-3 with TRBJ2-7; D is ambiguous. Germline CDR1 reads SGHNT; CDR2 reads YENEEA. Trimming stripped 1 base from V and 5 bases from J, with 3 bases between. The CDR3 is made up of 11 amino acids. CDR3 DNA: TGTGCCAGCAGCTTAGGAGACGAGCAGTACTTC. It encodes CASSLGDEQYF.

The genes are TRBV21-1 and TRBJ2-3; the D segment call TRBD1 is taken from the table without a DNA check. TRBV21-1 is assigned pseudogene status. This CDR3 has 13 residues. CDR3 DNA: TGTGCCAGCAGCAAACAGGGCACAGATACGCAGTATTTT. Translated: CASSKQGTDTQYF.

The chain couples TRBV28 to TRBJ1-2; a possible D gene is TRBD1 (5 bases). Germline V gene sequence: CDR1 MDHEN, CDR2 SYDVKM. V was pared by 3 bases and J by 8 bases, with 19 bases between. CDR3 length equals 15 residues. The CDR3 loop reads CASSFPGLGERGYTF. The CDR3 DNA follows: TGTGCCAGCAGTTTCCCGGGTTTGGGGGAGAGAGGCTACACCTTC.

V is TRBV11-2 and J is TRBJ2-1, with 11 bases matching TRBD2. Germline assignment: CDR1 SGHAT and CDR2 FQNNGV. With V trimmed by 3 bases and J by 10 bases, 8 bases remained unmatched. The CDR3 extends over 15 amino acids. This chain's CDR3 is CASSLRLAGLKEQFF. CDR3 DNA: TGTGCCAGCAGCTTGAGACTAGCGGGGCTAAAGGAGCAGTTCTTC.

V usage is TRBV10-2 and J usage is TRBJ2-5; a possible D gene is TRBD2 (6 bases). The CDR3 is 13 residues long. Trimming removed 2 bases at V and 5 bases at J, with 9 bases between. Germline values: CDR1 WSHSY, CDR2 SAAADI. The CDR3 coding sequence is TGCGCCAGCAGTGAGAACGGAGGGGAGACCCAGTACTTC. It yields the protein CASSENGGETQYF.

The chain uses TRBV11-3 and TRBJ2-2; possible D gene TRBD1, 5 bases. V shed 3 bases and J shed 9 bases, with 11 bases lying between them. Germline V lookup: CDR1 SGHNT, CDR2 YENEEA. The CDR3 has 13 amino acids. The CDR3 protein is CASSFIQGRELFF. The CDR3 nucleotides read TGTGCCAGCAGCTTCATTCAGGGCAGGGAGCTGTTTTTT.

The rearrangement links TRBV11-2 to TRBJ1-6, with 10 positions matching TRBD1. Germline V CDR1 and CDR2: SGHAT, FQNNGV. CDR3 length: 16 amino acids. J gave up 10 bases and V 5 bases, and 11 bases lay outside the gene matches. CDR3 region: CASSHFRDRGQSPLHF. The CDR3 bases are TGTGCCAGCAGCCATTTCCGGGACAGGGGACAGTCACCCCTCCACTTT.

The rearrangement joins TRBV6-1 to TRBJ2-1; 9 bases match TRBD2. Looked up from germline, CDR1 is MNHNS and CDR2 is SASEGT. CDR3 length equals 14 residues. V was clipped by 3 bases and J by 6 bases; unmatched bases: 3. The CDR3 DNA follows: TGTGCCAGCAGTGATAGCGGGGGCTTCAATGAGCAGTTCTTC. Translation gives CASSDSGGFNEQFF.

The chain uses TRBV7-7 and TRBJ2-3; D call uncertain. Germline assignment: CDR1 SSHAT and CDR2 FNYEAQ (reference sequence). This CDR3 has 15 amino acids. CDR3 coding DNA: TGTGCTAGGATAGAAAATCTACACAGCACAGATACGCAGTATTTT. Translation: CARIENLHSTDTQYF.

CDR3 sequence reads: CASSILAGGRNEQYF. DNA for the CDR3: TGTGCCAGCAGCATTTTAGCGGGGGGGCGGAACGAGCAGTACTTC. V usage is TRBV7-9 and J usage is TRBJ2-7, with 11 bases that match TRBD2. The CDR3 length is 15 residues. The V gene's germline CDR1 is SEHNR and CDR2 FQNEAQ (reference sequence). The J segment lost 5 bases and the V segment lost 5 bases, leaving 8 bases of the junction unmatched.

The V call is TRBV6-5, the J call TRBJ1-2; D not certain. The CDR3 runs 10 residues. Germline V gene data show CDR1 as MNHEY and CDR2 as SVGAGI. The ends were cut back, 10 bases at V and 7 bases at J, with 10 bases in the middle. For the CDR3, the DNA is TGTGCCACCTACTGGACTGGCTACACCTTC. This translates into CATYWTGYTF.

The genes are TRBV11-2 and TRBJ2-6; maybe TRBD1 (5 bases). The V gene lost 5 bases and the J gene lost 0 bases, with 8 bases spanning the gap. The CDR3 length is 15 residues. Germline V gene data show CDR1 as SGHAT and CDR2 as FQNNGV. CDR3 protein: CASSPGYSGANVLTF. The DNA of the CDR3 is TGTGCCAGCAGCCCAGGGTACTCTGGGGCCAACGTCCTGACTTTC.

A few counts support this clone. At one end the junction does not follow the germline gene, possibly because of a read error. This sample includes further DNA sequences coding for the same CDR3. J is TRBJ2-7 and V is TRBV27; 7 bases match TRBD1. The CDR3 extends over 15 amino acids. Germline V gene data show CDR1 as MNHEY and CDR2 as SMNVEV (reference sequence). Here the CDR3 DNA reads TGTGCCAGCAGTAGACAACCCGACAGGGTCAACGAGCAATACTTC. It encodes CASSRQPDRVNEQYF.